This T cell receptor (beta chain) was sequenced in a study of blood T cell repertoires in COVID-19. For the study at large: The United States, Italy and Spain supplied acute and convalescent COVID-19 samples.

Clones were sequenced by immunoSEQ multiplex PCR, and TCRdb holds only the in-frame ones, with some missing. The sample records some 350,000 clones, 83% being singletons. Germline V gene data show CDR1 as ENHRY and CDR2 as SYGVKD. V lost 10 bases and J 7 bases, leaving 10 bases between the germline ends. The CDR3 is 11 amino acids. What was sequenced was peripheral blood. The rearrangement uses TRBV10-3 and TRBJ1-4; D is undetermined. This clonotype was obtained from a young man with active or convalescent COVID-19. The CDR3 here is CATLNGEKLFF. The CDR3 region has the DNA TGTGCCACCCTCAACGGTGAAAAACTGTTTTTT.